This T cell receptor beta chain originates from a study of vaccination effects on CD4 cells after COVID-19. Notes on the study in general: Clones from infection and from vaccination both contracted markedly late after vaccination.

This CDR3 region has 13 residues. Germline lookup yields CDR1 DFQATT and CDR2 SNEGSKA (reference sequence). The ends lost 3 bases at V and 3 bases at J; junction bases unmatched: 2. Comments on this clone: The antigen is unknown.

The table came from immunoSEQ multiplex PCR; TCRdb's copy has only in-frame clones and leaves some out. This table holds approximately 30,000 clones, around 80% found once. Expansion of antigen-specific CD4+ T cells with viral peptide pools was carried out by the ViraFEST assay before sequencing. Once cultured for nine to ten days, the cells underwent separation to obtain CD4+ T cells. The vaccine recipients had no prior SARS-CoV-2 infection, with negative nucleocapsid antibodies. The sequences come from CD4+ T cells from PBMCs cultured with SARS-CoV-2 spike peptides, collected before COVID-19 vaccination. The source is a human donor who received a COVID-19 vaccine. This sequence joins TRBV20-1 and TRBJ2-7; 10 nucleotides line up with TRBD2. CDR3: CSASRTSGYEQYF. CDR3 nucleotide sequence: TGCAGTGCTAGTCGGACTAGCGGCTACGAGCAGTACTTC.